Described below is a single T cell receptor (beta chain) sequence and its context. Its specificity is not known. Vbeta (60) and Jbeta (13) primers were used in the PCR. This table comes from immunoSEQ multiplex PCR, and its TCRdb copy is limited to in-frame clones, with some not included. The sample carries over 100,000 clones, 84% recorded once. Germline CDR1 KGHSH, CDR2 LQKENI. V was cut by 2 bases and J by 3 bases, with 11 bases left in between. This CDR3 has 15 amino acids. This specimen belongs to a study of cytomegalovirus exposure and HLA in healthy donors. Study-level results: Compared with the approximately 700-donor mean, an Asian-associated ancestry cluster reportedly had fewer N-insertions, according to a later analysis.

The sample was PBMCs. This receptor was taken from a woman younger than 35 in good health and CMV-seropositive. The rearrangement uses TRBV18 and TRBJ1-5; D unresolved. This chain's CDR3 is CASSPLSGNNQPQHF. The CDR3 bases are TGTGCCAGCTCACCATTATCGGGGAACAATCAGCCCCAGCATTTT.